The rows below give T cell receptor beta chains drawn from one sample of a study of OX40 agonist ivuxolimab in advanced cancers. Clones were sequenced by immunoSEQ multiplex PCR, and TCRdb holds only the in-frame ones, with some missing. The data hold 40,000 to 60,000 clones, with 80% to 90% observed a single time. The material was CD4+ or CD8+ T cells sorted from blood, obtained in a trial of the OX40 agonist ivuxolimab. The origin of the receptors is an adult with an advanced solid tumor such as melanoma, head and neck, liver or kidney cancer. Each CDR3 is given with its conserved first and last residue. Each record gives: V gene, clone size, D gene, J gene, CDR3 protein, CDR3 DNA. A D gene is named only where the DNA matches it firmly. Clone sizes are given selectively: once, few, many, or a class where the clone is expanded.

v_gene: TRBV5-6
abundance: -
d_gene: TRBD1
j_gene: TRBJ1-4
CDR3aa: CASSLYRTGNEKLFF
CDR3nt: TGTGCCAGCAGCTTGTATCGGACAGGGAATGAAAAACTGTTTTTT

v_gene: TRBV2
abundance: -
d_gene: -
j_gene: TRBJ1-3
CDR3aa: CASGRGQTSGNTIYF
CDR3nt: TGTGCCAGCGGACGGGGACAAACCTCTGGAAACACCATATATTTT

v_gene: TRBV7-6
abundance: -
d_gene: -
j_gene: TRBJ2-1
CDR3aa: CASSLARGAGTNEQFF
CDR3nt: TGTGCCAGCAGCTTAGCTAGGGGCGCGGGTACAAATGAGCAGTTCTTC

v_gene: TRBV28
abundance: -
d_gene: TRBD2
j_gene: TRBJ2-1
CDR3aa: CASSPRSRASGRSNEQFF
CDR3nt: TGTGCCAGCAGTCCAAGATCTAGGGCTAGCGGGAGAAGTAATGAGCAGTTCTTC

v_gene: TRBV11-2
abundance: -
d_gene: -
j_gene: TRBJ2-1
CDR3aa: CASSLANSRTEQFF
CDR3nt: TGTGCCAGCAGCTTAGCTAACTCCCGAACTGAGCAGTTCTTC

v_gene: TRBV5-1
abundance: -
d_gene: -
j_gene: TRBJ2-6
CDR3aa: CASSPPGTSGANVLTF
CDR3nt: TGCGCCAGCAGCCCGCCGGGCACCTCTGGGGCCAACGTCCTGACTTTC

v_gene: TRBV18
abundance: -
d_gene: TRBD1
j_gene: TRBJ1-1
CDR3aa: CASSPPGGRNTEAFF
CDR3nt: TGTGCCAGCTCACCGCCAGGGGGTAGGAACACTGAAGCTTTCTTT

v_gene: TRBV28
abundance: once
d_gene: -
j_gene: TRBJ1-4
CDR3aa: CASSLRPGAGNEKLFF
CDR3nt: TGTGCCAGCAGTTTACGCCCGGGGGCGGGTAATGAAAAACTGTTTTTT

v_gene: TRBV7-3
abundance: once
d_gene: -
j_gene: TRBJ2-3
CDR3aa: CASSLGRDPSTDTQYF
CDR3nt: TGTGCCAGCAGCCTGGGGCGGGATCCTAGCACAGATACGCAGTATTTT

v_gene: TRBV19
abundance: -
d_gene: -
j_gene: TRBJ1-2
CDR3aa: CASSITRTNYGYTF
CDR3nt: TGTGCCAGTAGTATAACGAGAACTAACTATGGCTACACCTTC

v_gene: TRBV28
abundance: -
d_gene: -
j_gene: TRBJ2-2
CDR3aa: CAVGERVTGELFF
CDR3nt: TGTGCCGTGGGGGAGAGGGTCACCGGGGAGCTGTTTTTT

v_gene: TRBV6-5
abundance: once
d_gene: TRBD1
j_gene: TRBJ1-2
CDR3aa: CASSRTGSDGYTF
CDR3nt: TGTGCCAGCAGTAGGACAGGTTCCGATGGCTACACCTTC

v_gene: TRBV2
abundance: -
d_gene: -
j_gene: TRBJ1-1
CDR3aa: CASSTLRTADEAFF
CDR3nt: TGTGCCAGCAGTACGTTGAGGACAGCAGATGAAGCTTTCTTT

v_gene: TRBV7-9
abundance: few
d_gene: -
j_gene: TRBJ2-5
CDR3aa: CASSLTASIGTQYF
CDR3nt: TGTGCCAGCAGCTTAACAGCCTCGATTGGGACCCAGTACTTC

v_gene: TRBV10-2
abundance: -
d_gene: -
j_gene: TRBJ2-7
CDR3aa: CASSEGEVLGYEQYF
CDR3nt: TGCGCCAGCAGTGAAGGGGAAGTATTGGGCTACGAGCAGTACTTC

v_gene: TRBV28
abundance: -
d_gene: TRBD2
j_gene: TRBJ2-7
CDR3aa: CASRPTSVNYEQYF
CDR3nt: TGTGCCAGCCGACCGACTAGCGTAAATTACGAGCAGTACTTC

v_gene: TRBV30
abundance: -
d_gene: -
j_gene: TRBJ1-2
CDR3aa: CASQLTNNGGGYTF
CDR3nt: TGTGCCTCGCAGTTGACCAACAATGGAGGAGGCTACACCTTC

v_gene: TRBV19
abundance: -
d_gene: -
j_gene: TRBJ1-5
CDR3aa: CASTSSGGVRQPQHF
CDR3nt: TGTGCCAGTACCTCATCGGGAGGGGTTAGGCAGCCCCAGCATTTT

v_gene: TRBV5-8
abundance: -
d_gene: TRBD2
j_gene: TRBJ2-4
CDR3aa: CASSDGTSGNNKNIQYF
CDR3nt: TGTGCCAGCAGCGATGGGACTAGCGGAAATAACAAAAACATTCAGTACTTC

v_gene: TRBV30
abundance: -
d_gene: -
j_gene: TRBJ1-1
CDR3aa: CAWRGAEAFF
CDR3nt: TGTGCCTGGAGGGGGGCTGAAGCTTTCTTT

v_gene: TRBV18
abundance: -
d_gene: -
j_gene: TRBJ2-5
CDR3aa: CASSPRRNQETQYF
CDR3nt: TGTGCCAGCTCACCACGACGGAACCAAGAGACCCAGTACTTC

v_gene: TRBV6-5
abundance: -
d_gene: TRBD1
j_gene: TRBJ1-1
CDR3aa: CASHDGDRGNTEAFF
CDR3nt: TGTGCCAGCCACGACGGGGACAGGGGGAACACTGAAGCTTTCTTT

v_gene: TRBV5-1
abundance: -
d_gene: -
j_gene: TRBJ1-1
CDR3aa: CASSYNALNTEAFF
CDR3nt: TGCGCCAGCAGCTACAACGCTCTGAACACTGAAGCTTTCTTT

v_gene: TRBV9
abundance: -
d_gene: -
j_gene: TRBJ2-7
CDR3aa: CASSVDSPSYEQYF
CDR3nt: TGTGCCAGCAGCGTAGACAGTCCCTCCTACGAGCAGTACTTC

v_gene: TRBV19
abundance: -
d_gene: -
j_gene: TRBJ1-6
CDR3aa: CASSMLDRDSPLHF
CDR3nt: TGTGCCAGTAGTATGTTGGACCGAGATTCACCCCTCCACTTT

v_gene: TRBV19
abundance: once
d_gene: -
j_gene: TRBJ2-5
CDR3aa: CASSKGSQETQYF
CDR3nt: TGTGCCAGTAGCAAGGGCAGTCAAGAGACCCAGTACTTC

v_gene: TRBV7-8
abundance: -
d_gene: TRBD1
j_gene: TRBJ2-7
CDR3aa: CASSKPGTGNTEQYF
CDR3nt: TGTGCCAGCAGCAAACCCGGGACAGGGAATACCGAGCAGTACTTC

v_gene: TRBV4-2
abundance: -
d_gene: -
j_gene: TRBJ2-1
CDR3aa: CASSQVTSSAYNEQFF
CDR3nt: TGTGCCAGCAGCCAAGTAACTAGCAGTGCCTACAATGAGCAGTTCTTC

v_gene: TRBV18
abundance: -
d_gene: -
j_gene: TRBJ2-7
CDR3aa: CASSPQTNSYEQYF
CDR3nt: TGTGCCAGCTCACCGCAGACGAATTCCTACGAGCAGTACTTC

v_gene: TRBV28
abundance: -
d_gene: TRBD1
j_gene: TRBJ1-4
CDR3aa: CASRRQGALIIANEKLFF
CDR3nt: TGTGCCAGCAGACGACAGGGGGCTTTGATAATTGCTAATGAAAAACTGTTTTTT

v_gene: TRBV9
abundance: -
d_gene: -
j_gene: TRBJ1-2
CDR3aa: CASSPTGRSYGYTF
CDR3nt: TGTGCCAGCAGCCCTACAGGGAGGAGCTATGGCTACACCTTC

v_gene: TRBV6-5
abundance: -
d_gene: -
j_gene: TRBJ1-3
CDR3aa: CASSYRGTGNTIYF
CDR3nt: TGTGCCAGCAGTTACCGAGGGACGGGAAACACCATATATTTT

v_gene: TRBV7-2
abundance: -
d_gene: TRBD1
j_gene: TRBJ2-7
CDR3aa: CASSSTGQGIYEQYF
CDR3nt: TGTGCCAGCAGCTCAACGGGACAGGGGATTTACGAGCAGTACTTC

v_gene: TRBV28
abundance: -
d_gene: -
j_gene: TRBJ1-4
CDR3aa: CASSLRGGTSDEKLFF
CDR3nt: TGTGCCAGCAGTTTAAGGGGCGGGACATCAGATGAAAAACTGTTTTTT

v_gene: TRBV28
abundance: -
d_gene: -
j_gene: TRBJ2-3
CDR3aa: CASSSFTDTQYF
CDR3nt: TGTGCCAGCAGTTCCTTCACAGATACGCAGTATTTT

v_gene: TRBV19
abundance: -
d_gene: -
j_gene: TRBJ1-2
CDR3aa: CASSIVSTVNYGYTF
CDR3nt: TGTGCCAGTAGTATAGTCTCGACAGTGAACTATGGCTACACCTTC

v_gene: TRBV30
abundance: few
d_gene: TRBD1
j_gene: TRBJ1-5
CDR3aa: CAWSRQGGFQPQHF
CDR3nt: TGTGCCTGGAGTAGGCAGGGGGGATTTCAGCCCCAGCATTTT

v_gene: TRBV2
abundance: -
d_gene: -
j_gene: TRBJ1-2
CDR3aa: CASSGHLDGYTF
CDR3nt: TGTGCCAGCAGCGGACACTTGGACGGCTACACCTTC

v_gene: TRBV9
abundance: once
d_gene: TRBD1
j_gene: TRBJ2-1
CDR3aa: CASSVPGTESHNEQFF
CDR3nt: TGTGCCAGCAGCGTCCCCGGGACAGAATCCCACAATGAGCAGTTCTTC

v_gene: TRBV14
abundance: few
d_gene: -
j_gene: TRBJ1-1
CDR3aa: CASSTDVLNTEAFF
CDR3nt: TGTGCCAGCAGTACGGACGTACTGAACACTGAAGCTTTCTTT

v_gene: TRBV6-5
abundance: -
d_gene: -
j_gene: TRBJ1-6
CDR3aa: CASRPGGHLNSPLHF
CDR3nt: TGTGCCAGCAGACCCGGGGGACATTTGAATTCACCCCTCCACTTT

v_gene: TRBV19
abundance: -
d_gene: -
j_gene: TRBJ2-5
CDR3aa: CASSIGSGAAGTQYF
CDR3nt: TGTGCCAGTAGTATAGGGAGCGGAGCAGCTGGGACCCAGTACTTC

v_gene: TRBV19
abundance: -
d_gene: -
j_gene: TRBJ1-1
CDR3aa: CASSILRNTEAFF
CDR3nt: TGTGCCAGTAGTATTCTGAGGAACACTGAAGCTTTCTTT

v_gene: TRBV2
abundance: -
d_gene: TRBD1
j_gene: TRBJ1-2
CDR3aa: CASSTQTGTIYGYTF
CDR3nt: TGTGCCAGCAGTACTCAGACAGGGACCATCTATGGCTACACCTTC

v_gene: TRBV18
abundance: -
d_gene: -
j_gene: TRBJ2-7
CDR3aa: CASSPTEGAYEQYF
CDR3nt: TGTGCCAGCTCACCGACGGAGGGTGCCTACGAGCAGTACTTC

v_gene: TRBV7-8
abundance: -
d_gene: TRBD2
j_gene: TRBJ2-7
CDR3aa: CASSPGLAGGSNYEQYF
CDR3nt: TGTGCCAGCAGCCCAGGACTAGCGGGAGGGTCAAACTACGAGCAGTACTTC

v_gene: TRBV27
abundance: -
d_gene: TRBD2
j_gene: TRBJ2-5
CDR3aa: CASSDGRAREQYF
CDR3nt: TGTGCCAGCAGTGACGGGAGGGCCCGGGAGCAGTACTTC

v_gene: TRBV7-2
abundance: -
d_gene: TRBD2
j_gene: TRBJ2-2
CDR3aa: CASSPRLAGVPGELFF
CDR3nt: TGTGCCAGCAGCCCAAGACTAGCGGGAGTCCCCGGGGAGCTGTTTTTT

v_gene: TRBV29-1
abundance: -
d_gene: -
j_gene: TRBJ2-5
CDR3aa: CSVEVGETQYF
CDR3nt: TGCAGCGTTGAAGTTGGGGAGACCCAGTACTTC

v_gene: TRBV30
abundance: -
d_gene: -
j_gene: TRBJ1-2
CDR3aa: CAWSVGADFYGYTF
CDR3nt: TGTGCCTGGAGTGTAGGGGCGGATTTCTATGGCTACACCTTC

v_gene: TRBV5-1
abundance: -
d_gene: -
j_gene: TRBJ1-2
CDR3aa: CASSSTVGSNYGYTF
CDR3nt: TGCGCCAGCAGCTCAACAGTGGGGTCTAACTATGGCTACACCTTC

v_gene: TRBV4-1
abundance: -
d_gene: -
j_gene: TRBJ2-2
CDR3aa: CASSHYGSSSNGELFF
CDR3nt: TGCGCCAGCAGCCATTATGGCAGTTCTTCGAACGGGGAGCTGTTTTTT

v_gene: TRBV28
abundance: -
d_gene: -
j_gene: TRBJ1-2
CDR3aa: CASGSSGEANYGYTF
CDR3nt: TGTGCCAGCGGCTCCTCAGGGGAAGCTAACTATGGCTACACCTTC